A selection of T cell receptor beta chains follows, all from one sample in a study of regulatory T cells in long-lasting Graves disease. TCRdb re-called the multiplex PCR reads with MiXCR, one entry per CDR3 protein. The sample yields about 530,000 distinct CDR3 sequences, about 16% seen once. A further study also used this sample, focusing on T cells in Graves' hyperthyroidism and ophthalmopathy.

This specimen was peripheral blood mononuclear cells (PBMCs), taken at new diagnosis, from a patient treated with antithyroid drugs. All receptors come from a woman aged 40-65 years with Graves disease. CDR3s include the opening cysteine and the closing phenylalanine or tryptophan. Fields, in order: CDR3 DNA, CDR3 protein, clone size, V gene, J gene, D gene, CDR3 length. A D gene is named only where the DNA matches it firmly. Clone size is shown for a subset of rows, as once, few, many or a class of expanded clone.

TGCAGTGCCCCCGGACCGCTGAACACTGAAGCTTTCTTT	CSAPGPLNTEAFF	many	TRBV20-1	TRBJ1-1	.	13
TGTGCCAGCAGTGAACGGACAGTACGGTACGAGCAGTACTTC	CASSERTVRYEQYF	.	TRBV6-1	TRBJ2-7	.	14
TGTGCCAGCAGGACAGGGGTCAACACTGAAGCTTTCTTT	CASRTGVNTEAFF	many	TRBV6-1	TRBJ1-1	TRBD1	13
TGTGCCTGGAGTGTCCCAGGGTATGGCTACACCTTC	CAWSVPGYGYTF	many	TRBV30	TRBJ1-2	.	12
TGTGCCACCCAGGACAGGGCTAGGAACATTCAGTACTTC	CATQDRARNIQYF	.	TRBV2	TRBJ2-4	TRBD1	13
TGTGCCAGCAGTTACTGGCAGGGGGGCACTGAAGCTTTCTTT	CASSYWQGGTEAFF	many	TRBV6-5	TRBJ1-1	TRBD1	14
TGTGCCACCACCCTTAGAGGGGACACTGAAGCTTTCTTT	CATTLRGDTEAFF	many	TRBV10-3	TRBJ1-1	.	13
TGTGCCAGCAGTAGAGGTCTCGCTGAGCAGTTCTTC	CASSRGLAEQFF	many	TRBV6-1	TRBJ2-1	.	12
TGTGCCAGCAGCCAGACAACGGGGTTCCAAGAGACCCAGTACTTC	CASSQTTGFQETQYF	many	TRBV3-1	TRBJ2-5	.	15
TGCAGTGCTTCGGACCTTAATTGGGACCGCGTACGGCACTCCTTC	CSASDLNWDRVRHSF	.	TRBV20-1	TRBJ1-2	.	15
TGTGCCAGTAGTATAGGTGGGACAGGGGACGTTGGCTACACCTTC	CASSIGGTGDVGYTF	few	TRBV19	TRBJ1-2	TRBD1	15
TGTGCCAGCAGTGAAGAGGAAGGAAGGCCTGAAGCTTTCTTT	CASSEEEGRPEAFF	.	TRBV6-1	TRBJ1-1	.	14
TGTGCCAGCACCCCCCGGGACAGTTACGAGCAGTACTTC	CASTPRDSYEQYF	.	TRBV28	TRBJ2-7	TRBD1	13
TGTGCCACTGATGGACACGGTTCTACGAATGAGCAGTTCTTC	CATDGHGSTNEQFF	.	TRBV2	TRBJ2-1	.	14
TGTGCCAGCAGCTTGGCGACAGGGGACTTAGGGCCCCAGCATTTT	CASSLATGDLGPQHF	many	TRBV5-5	TRBJ1-5	TRBD1	15
TGTGCCAGCAGTTTATCGCCGAGCTCTGGAAACACCATATATTTT	CASSLSPSSGNTIYF	many	TRBV28	TRBJ1-3	.	15
TGCGCCAGCAGCTTGGGACACCTTGTTGACACTGAAGCTTTCTTT	CASSLGHLVDTEAFF	many	TRBV5-1	TRBJ1-1	.	15